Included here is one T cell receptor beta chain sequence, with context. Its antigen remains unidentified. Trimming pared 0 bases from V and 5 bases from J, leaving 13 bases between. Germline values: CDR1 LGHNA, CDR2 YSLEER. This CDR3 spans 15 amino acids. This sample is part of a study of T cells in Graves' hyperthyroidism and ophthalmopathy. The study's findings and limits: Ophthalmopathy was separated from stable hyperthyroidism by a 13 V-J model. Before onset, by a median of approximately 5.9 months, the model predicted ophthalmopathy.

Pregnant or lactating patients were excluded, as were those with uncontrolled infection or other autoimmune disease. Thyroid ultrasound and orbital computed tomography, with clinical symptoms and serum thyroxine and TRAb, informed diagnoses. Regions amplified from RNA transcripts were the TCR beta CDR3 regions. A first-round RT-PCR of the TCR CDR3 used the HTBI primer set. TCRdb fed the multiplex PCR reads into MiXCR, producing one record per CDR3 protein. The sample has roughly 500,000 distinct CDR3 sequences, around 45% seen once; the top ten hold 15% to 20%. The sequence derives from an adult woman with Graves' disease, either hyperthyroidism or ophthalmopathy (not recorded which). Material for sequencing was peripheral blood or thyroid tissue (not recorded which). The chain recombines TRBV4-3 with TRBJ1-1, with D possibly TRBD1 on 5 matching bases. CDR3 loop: CASSQDVGRGTEAFF. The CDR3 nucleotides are TGCGCCAGCAGCCAAGACGTGGGAAGGGGTACTGAAGCTTTCTTT.